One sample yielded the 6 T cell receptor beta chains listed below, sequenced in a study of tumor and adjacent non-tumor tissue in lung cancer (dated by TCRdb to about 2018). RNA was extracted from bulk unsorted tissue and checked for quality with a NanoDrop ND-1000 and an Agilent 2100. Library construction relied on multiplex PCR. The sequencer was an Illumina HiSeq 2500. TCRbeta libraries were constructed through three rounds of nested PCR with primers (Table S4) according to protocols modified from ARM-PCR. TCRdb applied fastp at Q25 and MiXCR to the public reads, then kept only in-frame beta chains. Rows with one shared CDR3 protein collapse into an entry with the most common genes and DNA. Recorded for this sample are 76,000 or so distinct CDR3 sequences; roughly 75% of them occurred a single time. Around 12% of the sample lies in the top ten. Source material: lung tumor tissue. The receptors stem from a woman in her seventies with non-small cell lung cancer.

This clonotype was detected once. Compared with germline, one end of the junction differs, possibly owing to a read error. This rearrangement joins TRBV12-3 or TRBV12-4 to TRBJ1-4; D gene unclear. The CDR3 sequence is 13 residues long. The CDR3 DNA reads TGTGCCAGTATCTTTCTAGCGGACGAAAAACTGTCTTTT. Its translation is CASIFLADEKLSF.

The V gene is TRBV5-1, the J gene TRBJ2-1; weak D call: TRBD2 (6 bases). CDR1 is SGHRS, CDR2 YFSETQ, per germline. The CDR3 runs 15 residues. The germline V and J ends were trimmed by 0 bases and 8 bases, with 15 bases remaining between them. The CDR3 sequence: CASSLEGTGYDEQFF. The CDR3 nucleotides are TGCGCCAGCAGCTTGGAAGGGACTGGGTACGATGAGCAGTTCTTC.

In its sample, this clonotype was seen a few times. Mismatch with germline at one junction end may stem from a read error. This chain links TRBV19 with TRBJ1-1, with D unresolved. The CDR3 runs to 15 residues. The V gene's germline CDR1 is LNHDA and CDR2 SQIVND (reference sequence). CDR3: CASCIDRRRNTEAFF. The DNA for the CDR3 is TGTGCCAGTTGTATAGATCGGCGGAGGAACACTGAAGCTTTCTTT.

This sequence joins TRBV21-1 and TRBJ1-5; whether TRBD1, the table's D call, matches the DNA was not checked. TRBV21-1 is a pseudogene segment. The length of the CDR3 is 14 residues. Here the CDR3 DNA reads TGTGCCAGCAGTCGGACGGGGAGCAATCAGCCCCAGCATTTT. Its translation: CASSRTGSNQPQHF.

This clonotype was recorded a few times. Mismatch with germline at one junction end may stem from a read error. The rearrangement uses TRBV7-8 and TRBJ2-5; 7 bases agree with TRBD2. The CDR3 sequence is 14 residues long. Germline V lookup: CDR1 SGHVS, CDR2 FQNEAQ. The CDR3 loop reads CASSGPSGQEAQYF. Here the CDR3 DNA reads TGTGCCAGCAGCGGGCCTAGCGGCCAAGAGGCCCAGTACTTC.

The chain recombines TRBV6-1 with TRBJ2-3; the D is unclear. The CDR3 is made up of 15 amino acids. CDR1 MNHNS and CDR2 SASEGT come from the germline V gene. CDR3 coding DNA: TGTGTCATCATGGACCAAGTGGCCTACACAGATACGCAGTATTTT. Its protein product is CVIMDQVAYTDTQYF.